This T cell receptor (beta chain) was recovered during a study of blood T cell repertoires in COVID-19. V was shortened by 4 bases and J by 11 bases, with 13 bases between the two germline ends. CDR3 length: 12 residues. The germline CDR1 and CDR2 sequences are MNHEY and SMNVEV (reference sequence). In the study's own analysis: Reference gene primer amplification yielded estimated nucleated cell counts. TCRdb keeps only in-frame clones here, not all; method: immunoSEQ multiplex PCR. V, J and clone size derive from that table, while D and trimming were established from the DNA sequence. The table lists about 300,000 clones, roughly 83% of them singletons.

The V and J genes are TRBV27 and TRBJ2-3; D remains unclear. The sequenced sample was peripheral blood. The sequence was collected from a woman aged 45-60 years with acute or convalescent COVID-19. As DNA, the CDR3 is TGTGCCAGCAGTTCTACTGGGCTGGTGCAGTATTTT. Amino acids: CASSSTGLVQYF.